One and the same sample provided the 31 T cell receptor beta chains below, sequenced in a study of cytomegalovirus exposure and HLA in healthy donors. 13 Jbeta primers and 60 Vbeta primers were used for the PCR. Assay used: immunoSEQ multiplex PCR; TCRdb lists only in-frame clones, some missing. This table has around 110,000 clones, about 62% appearing once. The sequencing sample was made of PBMCs. The receptors were sampled from a woman in her 40s in good health and CMV-seropositive.

The chain recombines TRBV11-3 with TRBJ2-1; D remains ambiguous. The CDR3 spans 15 residues. CDR1 SGHNT and CDR2 YENEEA come from the germline V gene. Trimming stripped 0 bases from V and 0 bases from J, with 6 bases between. The CDR3 here is CASSLEGNSYNEQFF. The CDR3 coding sequence is TGTGCCAGCAGCTTAGAGGGCAACTCCTACAATGAGCAGTTCTTC.

The genes are TRBV7-6 and TRBJ2-7; D remains unclear. Germline V gene lookup returns CDR1 SGHVS and CDR2 FNYEAQ. The V end lost 0 bases, the J end lost 1 base, and 16 bases lay between the germline ends. The CDR3 is 17 residues long. This CDR3 is CASSLARGGAFSYEQYF. DNA for the CDR3: TGTGCCAGCAGCTTAGCGCGAGGCGGCGCCTTTTCCTACGAGCAGTACTTC.

This clone was recorded a few times. The chain recombines TRBV5-1 with TRBJ2-1; 10 bases are shared with TRBD2. V was clipped by 10 bases and J by 6 bases; unmatched bases: 10. This CDR3 spans 14 amino acids. Germline assignment: CDR1 SGHRS and CDR2 YFSETQ. CDR3 sequence reads: CAGSRASGGNEQFF. CDR3 nucleotides: TGCGCCGGATCCCGTGCTAGCGGGGGCAATGAGCAGTTCTTC.

V usage is TRBV5-1 and J usage is TRBJ2-5; perhaps TRBD2 as D (6 bases). The CDR3 length is 17 residues. In germline, CDR1 is SGHRS, CDR2 YFSETQ. Trimming left V 4 bases short and J 2 bases short, with 21 bases between. CDR3 nucleotides: TGCGCCAGCAGCCCCGGTGGGGGGACCCTACAACAAGAGACCCAGTACTTC. Translating gives CASSPGGGTLQQETQYF.

Comment on this clone: This CDR3 is also generated by other DNA sequences in the sample. This sequence joins TRBV30 and TRBJ1-1; 10 bases line up with TRBD1. The CDR3 length is 17 residues. Germline loops: CDR1 GTSNPN, CDR2 SVGIG (reference sequence). V lost 1 base and J lost 6; bases outside the gene matches: 14. CDR3 in amino acids: CAWSAPGTGAGGAEAFF. The CDR3 DNA follows: TGTGCCTGGAGTGCGCCCGGGACAGGGGCCGGGGGGGCTGAAGCTTTCTTT.

The rearrangement joins TRBV30 to TRBJ2-2; tentative D call: TRBD2 (6 bases). Germline values: CDR1 GTSNPN, CDR2 SVGIG (reference sequence). Between the trimmed V and J ends, which lost 5 bases and 4 bases, there was a span of 20 bases. The CDR3 runs 16 residues. CDR3 DNA sequence: TGTGCCTGGGCCCGGCCGGGTGGAGGGAGCACCGGGGAGCTGTTTTTT. Amino acid sequence: CAWARPGGGSTGELFF.

The chain recombines TRBV5-1 with TRBJ1-3; a weak D match, TRBD1 (6 bases). Trimming shortened V by 0 bases and J by 1 base, and 11 bases separated the two germline ends. This CDR3 region has 16 residues. Germline V gene sequence: CDR1 SGHRS, CDR2 YFSETQ. CDR3: CASSLGQGPSGNTIYF. The CDR3 nucleotides read TGCGCCAGCAGCTTGGGGCAGGGGCCGTCTGGAAACACCATATATTTT.

This clone was detected a few times. As DNA, the CDR3 is TGTGCCAGCAGCCCTAGCAGGGGGTACGAGCAGTACTTC. Residues: CASSPSRGYEQYF. The chain joins TRBV11-3 to TRBJ2-7, with 7 bases matching TRBD1. Germline values: CDR1 SGHNT, CDR2 YENEEA. The CDR3 covers 13 residues. Trimming took 5 bases from V and 4 from J; bases not matched to a gene: 5.

The CDR3 region is CASTGTGFSGELFF. CDR3 bases: TGTGCCAGCACCGGGACAGGGTTTTCCGGGGAGCTGTTTTTT. The genes are TRBV10-3 and TRBJ2-2; TRBD1 matches at 9 bases. The CDR3 is made up of 14 amino acids. Losses at the gene ends were 10 bases for V and 6 bases for J; bases not matched to a gene: 9. Germline values: CDR1 ENHRY, CDR2 SYGVKD.

This clone was found a few times. The chain has TRBV6-1 and TRBJ2-7, with D perhaps matching TRBD2 (6 bases). Germline V gene lookup returns CDR1 MNHNS and CDR2 SASEGT. This CDR3 has 13 amino acids. With 11 bases removed from V and 2 bases from J, the gap between germline ends came to 16 bases. The CDR3 loop is CAAPGGDPYEQYF. CDR3 DNA sequence: TGTGCCGCCCCCGGAGGGGACCCCTACGAGCAGTACTTC.

The chain carries TRBV27 and TRBJ2-1, with TRBD2 matching over 7 bases. CDR1 is MNHEY, CDR2 SMNVEV, per germline (reference sequence). Trimming took 2 bases from V and 4 from J; bases not matched to a gene: 8. This CDR3 contains 16 residues. CDR3 in DNA: TGTGCCAGCAGTTTAGAAGCCCTAGCGGTGTACAATGAGCAGTTCTTC. Protein sequence: CASSLEALAVYNEQFF.

This rearrangement joins TRBV2 to TRBJ2-7; 8 bases fit TRBD2. CDR1 SNHLY and CDR2 FYNNEI come from the germline V gene. The CDR3 sequence is 14 residues long. Here the CDR3 reads CACRASGSSYEQYF. Written as DNA, the CDR3 is TGTGCTTGTAGGGCAAGCGGGAGTTCCTACGAGCAGTACTTC.

V and J are TRBV6-5 and TRBJ2-7; tentative D call: TRBD1 (6 bases). The germline CDR1 and CDR2 sequences are MNHEY and SVGAGI. Trimming removed 6 bases from V and 5 bases from J, with 8 bases in between. The CDR3 is 11 amino acids. The CDR3 sequence is CASSQGNEQYF. Here the CDR3 DNA reads TGTGCCAGCAGCCAGGGGAACGAGCAGTACTTC.

This sequence joins TRBV7-8 and TRBJ2-2; D could derive from TRBD1 or TRBD2 (6 bases each). Trimming stripped 5 bases from V and 6 bases from J, with 13 bases between. The CDR3 covers 14 residues. From germline, CDR1 is SGHVS and CDR2 FQNEAQ. CDR3 in amino acids: CASSLGGPAGELFF. CDR3 nucleotides: TGTGCCAGCAGCCTAGGGGGGCCCGCCGGGGAGCTGTTTTTT.

J is TRBJ1-2 and V is TRBV30, with D possibly TRBD1 on 6 matching bases. Germline values: CDR1 GTSNPN, CDR2 SVGIG (reference sequence). V dropped 5 bases and J dropped 8 bases, with 21 bases sitting between them. This CDR3 contains 14 residues. The CDR3 loop is CAWLTRGFGGGYTF. For the CDR3, the DNA is TGTGCCTGGCTCACGCGGGGGTTTGGGGGCGGCTACACCTTC.

This clone was recorded many times. The rearrangement links TRBV5-1 to TRBJ2-5; D might be TRBD2 (5 bases). The CDR3 is made up of 15 amino acids. Germline V lookup: CDR1 SGHRS, CDR2 YFSETQ. Trimming took 4 bases from V and 2 from J, leaving 15 bases between them. CDR3 bases: TGCGCCAGCAGCCTACGAGGACTGGGGCAAGAGACCCAGTACTTC. The encoded protein is CASSLRGLGQETQYF.

This clone has only one observation. The chain couples TRBV5-8 to TRBJ1-1; 8 nucleotides line up with TRBD1. Trimming took 4 bases from V and 6 from J; bases not matched to a gene: 11. Germline lookup yields CDR1 SGHTS and CDR2 YDEGEE. This CDR3 contains 15 residues. This CDR3 is CASSPRTGYLAEAFF. In DNA form, the CDR3 reads TGTGCCAGCAGCCCAAGGACAGGGTATTTGGCTGAAGCTTTCTTT.

The V call is TRBV19, the J call TRBJ2-3; D unresolved. V was trimmed by 4 bases and J by 4 bases, leaving 15 bases between them. Per germline, CDR1 LNHDA and CDR2 SQIVND (reference sequence). The length of the CDR3 is 15 residues. The CDR3 here is CASSSRTSVADTQYF. DNA for the CDR3: TGTGCCAGTAGTAGTAGAACTTCCGTGGCAGATACGCAGTATTTT. Full variable domain (outside the CDR3, taken from reference TRBV19 and TRBJ2-3): DGGITQSPKYLFRKEGQNVTLSCEQNLNHDAMYWYRQDPGQGLRLIYYSQIVNDFQKGDIAEGYSVSREKKESFPLTVTSAQKNPTAFYLCASSSRTSVADTQYFGPGTRLTVL.

The rearrangement links TRBV10-3 to TRBJ2-2, with TRBD1 matching over 9 bases. With 11 bases clipped from V and 5 bases from J, the junction kept 12 bases outside the gene matches. The CDR3 loop spans 15 amino acids. The germline gives CDR1 ENHRY, CDR2 SYGVKD. The CDR3 DNA reads as TGTGCCGTTGAAGCCGGGACAGGGCGTACCGGGGAGCTGTTTTTT. This encodes CAVEAGTGRTGELFF.

The rearrangement joins TRBV6-1 to TRBJ2-3; the D is unclear. CDR1 is MNHNS, CDR2 SASEGT, per germline. The CDR3 totals 15 residues. The V gene lost 2 bases and the J gene lost 0 bases, with 9 bases spanning the gap. CDR3 nucleotides: TGTGCCAGCAGTGAATACGGGTCTAGCACAGATACGCAGTATTTT. Protein sequence: CASSEYGSSTDTQYF.

In regard to this clone: At one end, the junction sequence differs from germline, possibly due to a read error. The chain employs TRBV7-7 and TRBJ2-3, with TRBD2 matching over 7 bases. The CDR3 extends over 15 amino acids. Germline V CDR1 and CDR2: SSHAT, FNYEAQ (reference sequence). The CDR3 loop reads CASSLASGSTDTQYF. CDR3 DNA sequence: TGTGCTAGCAGCTTAGCTAGCGGTTCCACAGATACGCAGTATTTT.

The chain couples TRBV6-1 to TRBJ1-1; 7 bases agree with TRBD1. This CDR3 has 15 residues. The germline V gene has CDR1 MNHNS and CDR2 SASEGT. V gave up 2 bases and J gave up 6 bases; unmatched junction bases: 9. The CDR3 here is CASSEINRGSPEAFF. CDR3 DNA: TGTGCCAGCAGTGAAATAAACAGGGGCTCCCCTGAAGCTTTCTTT.

The J gene is TRBJ1-4, the V gene TRBV7-9, with unresolved D. Trimming stripped 3 bases from V and 8 bases from J, with 7 bases between. Germline V lookup: CDR1 SEHNR, CDR2 FQNEAQ (reference sequence). The CDR3 loop spans 12 amino acids. For the CDR3, the DNA is TGTGCCAGCAGCTTCCACGGGGAAAAACTGTTTTTT. Translation gives CASSFHGEKLFF.

The chain carries TRBV2 and TRBJ2-2; TRBD2 aligns across 7 bases. This CDR3 spans 16 amino acids. V was clipped by 2 bases and J by 1 base; unmatched bases: 4. CDR1 and CDR2 from the germline V gene are SNHLY and FYNNEI. The CDR3 reads CASSEYGRRNTGELFF. CDR3 nucleotides: TGTGCCAGCAGTGAATACGGGAGGCGGAACACCGGGGAGCTGTTTTTT.

This clone was detected only a few times. The J gene is TRBJ1-3, the V gene TRBV28; D is uncertain. From germline, CDR1 is MDHEN and CDR2 SYDVKM. Between the trimmed V and J ends, which lost 10 bases and 4 bases, there was a span of 8 bases. The CDR3 runs 11 residues. The CDR3 loop is CATLRGNTIYF. CDR3 nucleotide sequence: TGTGCCACCCTACGGGGAAACACCATATATTTT.

The rearrangement joins TRBV11-2 to TRBJ2-5, with D perhaps matching TRBD2 (6 bases). CDR1 and CDR2 from the germline V gene are SGHAT and FQNNGV. This CDR3 has 14 residues. The ends were cut back, 2 bases at V and 3 bases at J, with 10 bases in the middle. The CDR3 spells CASSLSRGEETQYF. CDR3 nucleotides: TGTGCCAGCAGCTTATCGCGGGGCGAAGAGACCCAGTACTTC.

The V gene is TRBV19, the J gene TRBJ1-4; possible D gene TRBD1, 6 bases. Trimming removed 10 bases from V and 2 bases from J, with 17 bases in between. This CDR3 has 15 amino acids. Germline values: CDR1 LNHDA, CDR2 SQIVND (reference sequence). The CDR3 DNA reads as TGTGCCACCAGTGGGCGGGGGCCCACTAATGAAAAACTGTTTTTT. Translated, it gives CATSGRGPTNEKLFF.

V gene TRBV21-1 combines with J gene TRBJ2-2; the table's D call TRBD2 went unverified against the DNA. TRBV21-1 is termed a pseudogene. This CDR3 contains 21 residues. CDR3 sequence reads: CASSEPETSGSACPNTGELFF. CDR3 DNA: TGTGCCAGCAGCGAACCAGAAACTAGCGGGAGTGCTTGCCCGAACACCGGGGAGCTGTTTTTT.

The CDR3 loop is CASSESQKQQGAVAFF. DNA for the CDR3: TGTGCCAGCAGTGAATCTCAAAAACAACAGGGGGCGGTAGCTTTCTTT. The rearrangement joins TRBV6-1 to TRBJ1-1, with TRBD1 identical over 9 bases. Looked up from germline, CDR1 is MNHNS and CDR2 is SASEGT. Losses at the gene ends were 2 bases for V and 10 bases for J; bases not matched to a gene: 14. The CDR3 loop spans 16 amino acids.

For the CDR3, the DNA is TGCAGCGGTAGACAGTTCGGAGAGACCCAGTACTTC. Protein: CSGRQFGETQYF. The V call is TRBV29-1, the J call TRBJ2-5, with TRBD1 as a possible D gene (5 bases). The V gene's germline CDR1 is SQVTM and CDR2 ANQGSEA. The CDR3 runs 12 residues. The V and J ends lost 7 bases and 4 bases respectively, with 13 bases between them.

The rearrangement links TRBV6-6 to TRBJ2-7; no clear D. Germline V gene lookup returns CDR1 MNHNY and CDR2 SVGAGI (reference sequence). CDR3 length equals 14 residues. Between the trimmed V and J ends, which lost 0 bases and 0 bases, there was a span of 6 bases. In nucleotides, the CDR3 is TGTGCCAGCAGTTACTCCCCGAGCTCCTACGAGCAGTACTTC. It is translated as CASSYSPSSYEQYF.